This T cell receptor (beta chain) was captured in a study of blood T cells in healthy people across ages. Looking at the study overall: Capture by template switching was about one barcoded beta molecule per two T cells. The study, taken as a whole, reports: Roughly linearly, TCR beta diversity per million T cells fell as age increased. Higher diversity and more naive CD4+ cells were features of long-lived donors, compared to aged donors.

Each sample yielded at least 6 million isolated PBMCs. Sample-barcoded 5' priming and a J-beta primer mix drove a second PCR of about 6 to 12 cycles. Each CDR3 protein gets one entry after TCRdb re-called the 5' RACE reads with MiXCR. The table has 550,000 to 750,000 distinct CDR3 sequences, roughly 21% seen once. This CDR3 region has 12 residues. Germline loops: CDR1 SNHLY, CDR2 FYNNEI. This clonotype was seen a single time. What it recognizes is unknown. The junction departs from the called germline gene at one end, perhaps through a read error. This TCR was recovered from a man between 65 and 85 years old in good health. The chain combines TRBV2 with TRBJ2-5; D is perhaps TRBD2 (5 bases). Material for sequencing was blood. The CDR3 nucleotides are TGTACCAGCAGTCGGGGACAAGAGACCCAGTACTTC. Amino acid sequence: CTSSRGQETQYF.